Listed here are 27 T cell receptor beta chains from one sample, sequenced in a study of T cell responses to AZD1222 COVID-19 vaccine. Measured with immunoSEQ multiplex PCR; TCRdb has only the in-frame clones, and not every one. The repertoire holds some 150,000 clones, with over 80% as singletons. Here the sequenced sample was peripheral blood, taken on day 0 of MenACWY control vaccination. The receptors were gathered from an adult in good health.

This chain connects TRBV9 to TRBJ2-2; 9 bases are a match to TRBD1. J gave up 3 bases and V 4 bases, and 7 bases lay outside the gene matches. The CDR3 covers 16 residues. Germline CDR1 is SGDLS and CDR2 is YYNGEE. CDR3 loop: CASSLHRGHDTGELFF. CDR3 in DNA: TGTGCCAGCAGCCTCCACAGGGGGCATGACACCGGGGAGCTGTTTTTT.

The chain employs TRBV9 and TRBJ2-7; 7 bases fit TRBD1. V lost 0 bases and J lost 6; bases outside the gene matches: 6. Germline assignment: CDR1 SGDLS and CDR2 YYNGEE. The length of the CDR3 is 14 residues. CDR3 DNA sequence: TGTGCCAGCAGCGTAGGGGGACAGTCGGGCGAGCAGTACTTC. Encoded protein: CASSVGGQSGEQYF.

For the CDR3, the DNA is TGTGCCAGCGGACTAGCTGAAGCTTTCTTT. This translates into CASGLAEAFF. The genes are TRBV6-6 and TRBJ1-1; D unclear. Trimming left V 8 bases short and J 6 bases short, with 7 bases between. This CDR3 is built from 10 residues. CDR1 is MNHNY and CDR2 is SVGAGI in the germline V gene (reference sequence).

Here the CDR3 reads CASSLGQGRYEQYF. The CDR3 DNA reads as TGTGCCAGCAGTCTTGGACAGGGGAGGTACGAGCAGTACTTC. This chain links TRBV7-9 with TRBJ2-7, with TRBD1 identical over 9 bases. Trimming cost V 6 bases and J 4 bases; bases outside gene matches: 7. Germline V gene data show CDR1 as SEHNR and CDR2 as FQNEAQ (reference sequence). The CDR3 has 14 residues.

The V call is TRBV27, the J call TRBJ2-7; D may correspond to TRBD1 or TRBD2 (5 bases each). Deletions cut 2 bases from V and 2 bases from J, with 10 bases between. Germline V lookup: CDR1 MNHEY, CDR2 SMNVEV (reference sequence). The CDR3 extends over 14 amino acids. This CDR3 is CASSLRGRTYEQYF. The CDR3 coding sequence is TGTGCCAGCAGTTTACGGGGCCGAACCTACGAGCAGTACTTC.

The chain couples TRBV7-9 to TRBJ2-3; 8 bases are a match to TRBD2. Trimming took 6 bases from V and 6 from J; bases not matched to a gene: 8. The CDR3 is made up of 14 amino acids. The germline V gene has CDR1 SEHNR and CDR2 FQNEAQ (reference sequence). In DNA, the CDR3 is TGTGCCAGCAGTCCGGGAGGGTCGATGGATACGCAGTATTTT. It translates to CASSPGGSMDTQYF.

The V call is TRBV27, the J call TRBJ2-2; D is unresolved. The ends were cut back, 0 bases at V and 5 bases at J, with 7 bases in the middle. CDR1 MNHEY and CDR2 SMNVEV come from the germline V gene (reference sequence). The CDR3 runs to 14 residues. CDR3 protein: CASSLSHLTGELFF. The CDR3 DNA reads TGTGCCAGCAGTTTATCCCACTTAACCGGGGAGCTGTTTTTT.

This rearrangement joins TRBV19 to TRBJ1-4; TRBD1 matches at 9 bases. Trimming took 8 bases from V and 0 from J; bases not matched to a gene: 10. This CDR3 is built from 17 residues. Germline CDR1 LNHDA, CDR2 SQIVND (reference sequence). The CDR3 DNA reads as TGTGCCAGTGAGGACAGGGGCTCACCCGCAACTAATGAAAAACTGTTTTTT. Translating gives CASEDRGSPATNEKLFF.

This clone was observed a single time. This chain uses TRBV30 with TRBJ2-7; no clear D. Trimming removed 3 bases at V and 5 bases at J, with 8 bases between. The CDR3 loop spans 11 amino acids. Germline V lookup: CDR1 GTSNPN, CDR2 SVGIG (reference sequence). CDR3 coding DNA: TGTGCCTGGAGCTACACTCACGAGCAGTACTTC. It codes for CAWSYTHEQYF.

The chain recombines TRBV24-1 with TRBJ2-1; the D is unclear. Germline loops: CDR1 KGHDR, CDR2 SFDVKD. The CDR3 is 15 amino acids. The V and J ends lost 0 bases and 8 bases respectively, with 13 bases between them. CDR3 in DNA: TGTGCCACCAGTGATTTGCAGGCAGGCCGGGATGAGCAGTTCTTC. The encoded protein is CATSDLQAGRDEQFF.

This clone has just one count. The chain links TRBV9 to TRBJ2-1; tentative D call: TRBD1 (6 bases). The germline V and J ends were trimmed by 4 bases and 4 bases, with 15 bases remaining between them. The length of the CDR3 is 15 residues. Germline CDR1 SGDLS, CDR2 YYNGEE. This chain's CDR3 is CASSPVGGQYNEQFF. The CDR3 coding sequence is TGTGCCAGCAGCCCCGTAGGGGGACAATACAATGAGCAGTTCTTC.

The chain joins TRBV13 to TRBJ2-2, with TRBD1 identical over 8 bases. The CDR3 is 15 amino acids. CDR1 and CDR2 from the germline V gene are PRHDT and FYEKMQ (reference sequence). The junction had 8 bases not matched to a gene; V was cut back by 6 bases and J by 5 bases. CDR3 in amino acids: CASRFRGQGTGELFF. The CDR3 region has the DNA TGTGCCAGCAGATTCCGAGGACAGGGAACCGGGGAGCTGTTTTTT. The full variable domain, rest sourced from reference TRBV13 and TRBJ2-2, is AAGVIQSPRHLIKEKRETATLKCYPIPRHDTVYWYQQGPGQDPQFLISFYEKMQSDKGSIPDRFSAQQFSDYHSELNMSSLELGDSALYFCASRFRGQGTGELFFGEGSRLTVL.

The V and J genes are TRBV5-1 and TRBJ2-5; 9 nucleotides agree with TRBD1. CDR3 length equals 15 residues. The junction had 7 bases not matched to a gene; V was cut back by 3 bases and J by 4 bases. CDR1 SGHRS and CDR2 YFSETQ come from the germline V gene. CDR3 bases: TGCGCCAGCAGCTCAACAGGGGGCGCGAGAGAGACCCAGTACTTC. Translated: CASSSTGGARETQYF.

This clone was seen a single time. CDR3 sequence: CASSEGARREQYF. The CDR3 DNA reads as TGTGCCAGCAGCGAGGGAGCGCGCCGCGAGCAGTACTTC. The chain has TRBV2 and TRBJ2-7; tentatively, D is TRBD2 (5 bases). The CDR3 is 13 amino acids. CDR1 SNHLY and CDR2 FYNNEI come from the germline V gene. Trimming left V 6 bases short and J 6 bases short, with 15 bases between.

This clone was picked up one time. The chain joins TRBV2 to TRBJ1-2; D not certain. V gave up 6 bases and J gave up 7 bases, with 12 bases separating them. CDR1 and CDR2 (germline): SNHLY, FYNNEI. This CDR3 region has 12 residues. CDR3 protein: CASSVAWSGYTF. For the CDR3, the DNA is TGTGCCAGCAGCGTGGCCTGGAGTGGCTACACCTTC.

The chain joins TRBV7-8 to TRBJ2-1; D uncertain. The CDR3 extends over 13 amino acids. Germline CDR1 reads SGHVS; CDR2 reads FQNEAQ. Trimming cost V 1 base and J 4 bases, with 5 bases left between them. CDR3 amino acids: CASSLGYYNEQFF. The CDR3, as DNA: TGTGCCAGCAGCTTAGGGTATTACAATGAGCAGTTCTTC.

The rearrangement uses TRBV16 and TRBJ1-1; D remains unclear. Germline CDR1 and CDR2: KGHSY and FQNENV. V lost 2 bases, J lost 6 bases, and 10 bases lay in between. This CDR3 is built from 13 residues. Written as DNA, the CDR3 is TGTGCCAGCAGCCAACGCGAAGCCTCTGAAGCTTTCTTT. Residues: CASSQREASEAFF. The variable domain in full, with the rest retrieved from reference TRBV16 and TRBJ1-1, is GEEVAQTPKHLVRGEGQKAKLYCAPIKGHSYVFWYQQVLKNEFKFLISFQNENVFDETGMPKERFSAKCLPNSPCSLEIQATKLEDSAVYFCASSQREASEAFFGQGTRLTVV.

The genes are TRBV5-1 and TRBJ2-2, with a tentative D call TRBD1 (6 bases). The CDR3 sequence is 15 residues long. Germline-derived CDR1 and CDR2 are SGHRS and YFSETQ. The V and J ends lost 2 bases and 3 bases respectively, with 11 bases between them. The CDR3 loop is CASSFEGVHTGELFF. The CDR3 DNA reads as TGCGCCAGCAGCTTTGAGGGGGTACACACCGGGGAGCTGTTTTTT.

The V gene is TRBV27, the J gene TRBJ2-2; weak D call: TRBD1 (6 bases). The CDR3 length is 15 residues. Germline V gene sequence: CDR1 MNHEY, CDR2 SMNVEV (reference sequence). Deletions cut 5 bases from V and 5 bases from J, with 15 bases between. The CDR3 nucleotides are TGTGCCAGCAGTCCGGGACACTTACCGACCGGGGAGCTGTTTTTT. Translated, it gives CASSPGHLPTGELFF.

The J gene is TRBJ1-5, the V gene TRBV3-1 (or the pseudogene TRBV3-2); the match to TRBD1 covers 10 bases. Unmatched junction bases numbered 6, after V lost 5 bases and J lost 5 bases. There are 15 residues in the CDR3. Germline-derived CDR1 and CDR2 are LGHDT and YNNKEL (reference sequence). Here the CDR3 reads CASSKRQGADQPQHF. Written as DNA, the CDR3 is TGTGCCAGCAGCAAGAGACAGGGGGCTGATCAGCCCCAGCATTTT.

This clone showed up just a few times. The V gene is TRBV4-2, the J gene TRBJ2-1, with 10 bases aligning to TRBD2. This CDR3 spans 15 amino acids. Germline CDR1 LGHNA, CDR2 YNFKEQ. V shed 1 base, J shed 7 bases, and the junction held 4 bases outside the gene matches. The CDR3 loop is CASSQVAGGANEQFF. DNA for the CDR3: TGTGCCAGCAGCCAAGTAGCGGGGGGCGCGAATGAGCAGTTCTTC.

The V call is TRBV11-2, the J call TRBJ1-1; D gene ambiguous. V lost 4 bases and J lost 1, with 16 bases in between. The germline V gene has CDR1 SGHAT and CDR2 FQNNGV. There are 16 residues in the CDR3. Here the CDR3 reads CASSSIWRNQNTEAFF. The CDR3 nucleotides read TGTGCCAGCAGCTCCATTTGGAGGAACCAGAACACTGAAGCTTTCTTT.

This chain's CDR3 is CASSQDGGDQPQHF. The DNA of the CDR3 is TGCGCCAGCAGCCAAGATGGGGGAGATCAGCCCCAGCATTTT. The V call is TRBV4-1, the J call TRBJ1-5, with TRBD1 as a possible D gene (5 bases). There are 14 residues in the CDR3. With 0 bases removed from V and 5 bases from J, the gap between germline ends came to 8 bases. Germline values: CDR1 MGHRA, CDR2 YSYEKL.

This chain connects TRBV5-1 to TRBJ2-3, with D perhaps matching TRBD1 (6 bases). The CDR3 is 13 amino acids. The V and J ends lost 7 bases and 2 bases respectively, with 11 bases between them. Germline V gives CDR1 SGHRS, CDR2 YFSETQ. For the CDR3, the DNA is TGCGCCAGCTCGAGGGACATCACAGATACGCAGTATTTT. This sequence encodes CASSRDITDTQYF.

This clone was recorded only once. The V and J genes are TRBV7-2 and TRBJ1-5, with TRBD1 matching over 9 bases. Unmatched junction bases numbered 8, after V lost 4 bases and J lost 4 bases. Germline V gene lookup returns CDR1 SGHTA and CDR2 FQGNSA. The CDR3 spans 16 residues. Here the CDR3 reads CASSSRGTGINQPQHF. The CDR3 bases are TGTGCCAGCAGCTCCCGGGGGACAGGGATAAATCAGCCCCAGCATTTT.

The genes are TRBV12-5 and TRBJ1-1; the match to TRBD1 covers 7 bases. Germline V gene sequence: CDR1 LGHNT, CDR2 FRNRAP. This CDR3 has 13 residues. The V and J ends lost 0 bases and 10 bases, in that order; junction bases with no gene match: 5. This CDR3 is CASGLVGQGGAFF. The CDR3 DNA follows: TGTGCTAGTGGTTTGGTAGGGCAGGGGGGAGCTTTCTTT. Combining the CDR3 with reference TRBV12-5 and TRBJ1-1 gives the whole variable domain DARVTQTPRHKVTEMGQEVTMRCQPILGHNTVFWYRQTMMQGLELLAYFRNRAPLDDSGMPKDRFSAEMPDATLATLKIQPSEPRDSAVYFCASGLVGQGGAFFGQGTRLTVV.

The table lists this clone with a count of one. The chain employs TRBV5-5 and TRBJ1-2; D not certain. Germline CDR1 reads SGHKS; CDR2 reads YYEKEE (reference sequence). The CDR3 sequence is 14 residues long. The germline V and J ends were trimmed by 0 bases and 4 bases, with 10 bases remaining between them. For the CDR3, the DNA is TGTGCCAGCAGCTTGGAGGGCAGCCGCTATGGCTACACCTTC. Its translation is CASSLEGSRYGYTF.